This entry lists 28 T cell receptor beta chains sequenced from one sample in a study of T-cell reconstitution after alpha-beta-depleted transplantation in children. Unique molecular identifiers were incorporated into the prepared TCRbeta library. TCRdb redid the calling of the PCR reads with MiXCR, one entry per CDR3 protein. This table holds 490,000 or so distinct CDR3 sequences, roughly 10% found once. The source material was PBMCs, sampled before TCRalphabeta/CD19-depleted stem cell transplant. The receptors were sampled from a child aged 2 to 10 with inherited bone marrow failure, due to receive a stem cell transplant.

This clonotype has at least ten counts. The chain uses TRBV3-1 and TRBJ2-1; a possible D gene is TRBD1 (6 bases). Trimming shortened V by 5 bases and J by 8 bases, and 10 bases separated the two germline ends. Looked up from germline, CDR1 is LGHDT and CDR2 is YNNKEL (reference sequence). The CDR3 contains 12 residues. In DNA form, the CDR3 reads TGTGCCAGCAGCACTAAGGGGGATGAGCAGTTCTTC. Translation gives CASSTKGDEQFF.

In this sample, this clonotype turned up many times. This sequence joins TRBV5-8 and TRBJ1-2; D is perhaps TRBD1 (6 bases). Germline CDR1 reads SGHTS; CDR2 reads YDEGEE. V gave up 6 bases and J gave up 4 bases, with 19 bases separating them. The CDR3 contains 15 residues. This CDR3 reads CASTPTGIGGYGYTF. CDR3 sequence (DNA): TGTGCCAGCACCCCAACAGGAATAGGGGGCTATGGCTACACCTTC.

This clonotype was counted many times. The chain uses TRBV27 and TRBJ2-1; the D is unclear. Germline V gives CDR1 MNHEY, CDR2 SMNVEV (reference sequence). The CDR3 sequence is 13 residues long. Trimming took off 5 bases at V and 5 bases at J, with 10 bases between the two ends. CDR3 coding DNA: TGTGCCAGCAGTCGGTGGGTGAACAATGAGCAGTTCTTC. Translated, it gives CASSRWVNNEQFF.

This clonotype has a handful of counts. The chain combines TRBV7-6 with TRBJ2-2; 15 nucleotides match TRBD2. CDR1 and CDR2 (germline): SGHVS, FNYEAQ. The V and J ends lost 5 bases and 4 bases, in that order; junction bases with no gene match: 11. The CDR3 runs to 19 residues. CDR3 amino acids: CASSPRTSGRASSTGELFF. In DNA form, the CDR3 reads TGTGCCAGCAGCCCTCGGACTAGCGGGAGGGCCTCGAGCACCGGGGAGCTGTTTTTT.

This clonotype showed up just a few times. J is TRBJ2-1 and V is TRBV9, with D perhaps assigned TRBD1 or TRBD2 (5 bases each). The CDR3 totals 13 residues. Germline V gives CDR1 SGDLS, CDR2 YYNGEE. The V and J ends lost 3 bases and 7 bases respectively, with 11 bases between them. The CDR3 here is CASSGGPLNEQFF. CDR3 nucleotides: TGTGCCAGCAGCGGGGGACCGCTAAATGAGCAGTTCTTC.

There are a few counts of this clonotype. The chain employs TRBV20-1 and TRBJ2-5; D tentatively reads TRBD1 or TRBD2 (5 bases each). The germline CDR1 and CDR2 sequences are DFQATT and SNEGSKA (reference sequence). The V and J ends lost 4 bases and 5 bases respectively, with 17 bases between them. There are 14 residues in the CDR3. The CDR3 spells CSAMQGASGETQYF. The DNA of the CDR3 is TGCAGTGCTATGCAGGGCGCATCGGGGGAGACCCAGTACTTC.

This clonotype was detected many times. This sequence joins TRBV7-8 and TRBJ1-1; tentative D call: TRBD1 (5 bases). V was shortened by 0 bases and J by 5 bases, with 19 bases between the two germline ends. Looked up from germline, CDR1 is SGHVS and CDR2 is FQNEAQ. This CDR3 region has 17 residues. For the CDR3, the DNA is TGTGCCAGCAGCTTAGCTATCGGGGCGGAAATGAGGACTGAAGCTTTCTTT. Its translation: CASSLAIGAEMRTEAFF.

This clonotype was detected ten times or more. This chain connects TRBV5-1 to TRBJ1-1, with D unresolved. Germline V gives CDR1 SGHRS, CDR2 YFSETQ. This CDR3 spans 13 amino acids. The V end lost 5 bases, the J end lost 11 bases, and 19 bases lay between the germline ends. CDR3 residues: CASSLDITFGAFF. CDR3 nucleotide sequence: TGCGCCAGCAGTCTCGACATCACCTTCGGGGCTTTCTTT. The entire variable domain, with the rest obtained from reference TRBV5-1 and TRBJ1-1, is as follows: KAGVTQTPRYLIKTRGQQVTLSCSPISGHRSVSWYQQTPGQGLQFLFEYFSETQRNKGNFPGRFSGRQFSNSRSEMNVSTLELGDSALYLCASSLDITFGAFFGQGTRLTVV.

The V call is TRBV3-1, the J call TRBJ1-2; no definite D call. The CDR3 covers 13 residues. The germline V and J ends were trimmed by 2 bases and 2 bases, with 6 bases remaining between them. Germline values: CDR1 LGHDT, CDR2 YNNKEL (reference sequence). CDR3 loop: CASSQRENYGYTF. The CDR3 bases are TGTGCCAGCAGCCAAAGGGAAAACTATGGCTACACCTTC.

This sequence joins TRBV7-2 and TRBJ2-3; 9 positions agree with TRBD2. From germline, CDR1 is SGHTA and CDR2 FQGNSA. The CDR3 totals 14 residues. Trimming at V came to 11 bases and at J to 3 bases, leaving 9 bases not matched to a gene. CDR3 bases: TGTGCCGAAGGGTCTAGCGGGAATACAGATACGCAGTATTTT. Translation gives CAEGSSGNTDTQYF.

This clonotype has a count of ten or more. The rearrangement links TRBV29-1 to TRBJ2-7, with D possibly called TRBD1 or TRBD2 (5 bases each). There are 14 residues in the CDR3. The germline CDR1 and CDR2 sequences are SQVTM and ANQGSEA. V was clipped by 7 bases and J by 3 bases, with 19 bases between them. In DNA, the CDR3 is TGCAGCGGTCTTCCCCGGGACCCCTTCTACGAGCAGTACTTC. It yields the protein CSGLPRDPFYEQYF.

This clonotype was observed many times. The V and J genes are TRBV20-1 and TRBJ2-5; 8 bases agree with TRBD2. V shed 0 bases and J 5 bases; nucleotides not matched to a gene: 11. Looked up from germline, CDR1 is DFQATT and CDR2 is SNEGSKA (reference sequence). The CDR3 is 16 residues long. The CDR3 nucleotides are TGCAGTGCTAGAGAAAGGACTAGCCATAAAGGGGAGACCCAGTACTTC. Residues: CSARERTSHKGETQYF.

This chain uses TRBV21-1 with TRBJ2-1; the listed D gene, TRBD2, was not tested against the DNA. TRBV21-1 is flagged as a pseudogene. CDR3 length equals 17 residues. DNA for the CDR3: TGTGCCAGCAGCGAACCGGGACTAGCGGGATCGGCCAATGAGCAGTTCTTC. Translating gives CASSEPGLAGSANEQFF.

This clonotype turned up a few times. The J gene is TRBJ2-2, the V gene TRBV2; D remains unclear. The length of the CDR3 is 14 residues. The germline CDR1 and CDR2 sequences are SNHLY and FYNNEI. Trimming left V 2 bases short and J 1 base short, with 5 bases between. CDR3 in amino acids: CASSERMNTGELFF. As DNA, the CDR3 is TGTGCCAGCAGTGAACGGATGAACACCGGGGAGCTGTTTTTT.

The V gene is TRBV3-1, the J gene TRBJ2-5; D is perhaps TRBD2 (5 bases). Germline CDR1 reads LGHDT; CDR2 reads YNNKEL (reference sequence). The CDR3 runs 15 residues. Trimming cost V 1 base and J 2 bases, with 11 bases left between them. The CDR3: CASSQGITGQETQYF. Here the CDR3 DNA reads TGTGCCAGCAGCCAAGGAATCACGGGGCAAGAGACCCAGTACTTC.

The chain uses TRBV27 and TRBJ2-3; D call uncertain. The germline V and J ends were trimmed by 3 bases and 3 bases, with 7 bases remaining between them. Germline V gene data show CDR1 as MNHEY and CDR2 as SMNVEV (reference sequence). This CDR3 has 13 residues. CDR3 residues: CASSFWRTDTQYF. DNA for the CDR3: TGTGCCAGCAGTTTTTGGCGAACAGATACGCAGTATTTT.

This clonotype was observed many times. This rearrangement joins TRBV7-9 to TRBJ1-2; 8 bases map to TRBD1. V lost 5 bases to trimming and J lost 4 bases; unmatched junction nucleotides: 9. In germline, CDR1 is SEHNR, CDR2 FQNEAQ (reference sequence). This CDR3 is built from 15 residues. The CDR3 region has the DNA TGTGCCAGCAGCCTAGGGGCAGGGGGCGCCTATGGCTACACCTTC. This gives the protein CASSLGAGGAYGYTF.

The rearrangement uses TRBV6-1 and TRBJ2-3; 8 nucleotides line up with TRBD2. The CDR3 is 15 residues long. The germline gives CDR1 MNHNS, CDR2 SASEGT. The V and J ends lost 6 bases and 1 base, in that order; junction bases with no gene match: 6. In DNA, the CDR3 is TGTGCCAGCAGGGGGACTAGGAGGGGCACAGATACGCAGTATTTT. Translated: CASRGTRRGTDTQYF.

This clonotype was seen repeatedly, ten times or more. CDR3 region: CASSFGDRLLYEQYF. Written as DNA, the CDR3 is TGTGCCAGCAGTTTCGGGGACCGCCTTTTATACGAGCAGTACTTC. The chain has TRBV28 and TRBJ2-7; the D gene could be TRBD1 or TRBD2 (5 bases each). CDR3 size: 15 residues. CDR1 and CDR2 (germline): MDHEN, SYDVKM. V gave up 3 bases and J gave up 4 bases, with 16 bases separating them.

The table lists this clonotype with many counts. V gene TRBV20-1 combines with J gene TRBJ1-5; tentatively, D is TRBD1 (5 bases). The CDR3 loop spans 14 amino acids. Germline assignment: CDR1 DFQATT and CDR2 SNEGSKA (reference sequence). DNA for the CDR3: TGCGGGTTTTCTGGGGGGGAAGATTATCAGCCCCAGCATTTT. It yields the protein CGFSGGEDYQPQHF.

This clonotype was picked up one time. In this CDR3 the conserved last residue, phenylalanine or tryptophan, is missing, so a read error is likely. The chain joins TRBV10-3 to TRBJ2-7; TRBD1 matches at 9 bases. This CDR3 comprises 17 residues. CDR1 is ENHRY and CDR2 is SYGVKD in the germline V gene. The V segment lost 2 bases and the J segment 0 bases; nucleotides outside the gene matches: 8. CDR3 DNA sequence: TGTGCCATCAGTGAGACCGGGACAGGGCCCTACTCCTACGAGCAGTACCTC. This encodes CAISETGTGPYSYEQYL.

In its sample, this clonotype was seen many times. The chain's CDR3 is CASSPIRSGGYEQYF. The DNA of the CDR3 is TGCGCCAGCAGCCCAATTCGAAGCGGCGGTTACGAGCAGTACTTC. V gene TRBV5-1 combines with J gene TRBJ2-7; possible D gene TRBD2, 5 bases. The CDR3 has 15 amino acids. The germline V gene encodes CDR1 SGHRS and CDR2 YFSETQ. V was pared by 4 bases and J by 4 bases, with 18 bases between.

This clonotype was seen at least ten times. This chain uses TRBV7-2 with TRBJ2-2; tentative D call: TRBD1 (6 bases). The CDR3 has 15 residues. V was trimmed by 5 bases and J by 0 bases, leaving 10 bases between them. In germline, CDR1 is SGHTA, CDR2 FQGNSA. The chain's CDR3 is CASSHGTTNTGELFF. As DNA, the CDR3 is TGTGCCAGCAGCCACGGGACAACGAACACCGGGGAGCTGTTTTTT.

In its sample, this clonotype was seen many times. This sequence joins TRBV3-1 and TRBJ2-1; TRBD2 aligns across 13 bases. This CDR3 spans 16 amino acids. The trim removed 3 bases at V and 4 bases at J, leaving 3 bases unmatched. CDR1 is LGHDT and CDR2 is YNNKEL in the germline V gene (reference sequence). As DNA, the CDR3 is TGTGCCAGCAGCCATGGGACTAGCGGGATATACAATGAGCAGTTCTTC. Its protein is CASSHGTSGIYNEQFF.

The table lists this clonotype with many counts. The chain is built from TRBV30 and TRBJ2-7; either TRBD1 or TRBD2 may fit D (6 bases each). The V gene lost 0 bases and the J gene lost 9 bases, with 12 bases spanning the gap. In germline, CDR1 is GTSNPN, CDR2 SVGIG (reference sequence). This CDR3 contains 12 residues. In DNA form, the CDR3 reads TGTGCCTGGAGTGTATTCGGGGGCCTGCAGTACTTC. Translated: CAWSVFGGLQYF. The full variable domain, in which reference TRBV30 and TRBJ2-7 provide the parts outside the CDR3, is SQTIHQWPATLVQPVGSPLSLECTVEGTSNPNLYWYRQAAGRGLQLLFYSVGIGQISSEVPQNLSASRPQDRQFILSSKKLLLSDSGFYLCAWSVFGGLQYFGPGTRLTVT.

The chain carries TRBV5-6 and TRBJ1-5; 7 nucleotides agree with TRBD1. Germline CDR1 and CDR2: SGHDT and YYEEEE. Trimming at V came to 2 bases and at J to 0 bases, leaving 11 bases not matched to a gene. CDR3 length equals 18 residues. CDR3 bases: TGTGCCAGCAGCTTTTTCGGGGACAGCCCCTATAGCAATCAGCCCCAGCATTTT. Amino acid sequence: CASSFFGDSPYSNQPQHF.

This clonotype was seen a handful of times. The V and J genes are TRBV5-1 and TRBJ1-2; D is undetermined. V shed 2 bases and J shed 4 bases, with 12 bases lying between them. The CDR3 contains 14 residues. CDR1 and CDR2 (germline): SGHRS, YFSETQ. The CDR3 loop reads CASSFARAAYGYTF. DNA of the CDR3: TGCGCCAGCAGCTTTGCCAGAGCGGCCTATGGCTACACCTTC.

Comment on this clonotype: A much larger clone lies one base from this, so it may be a read error. This sequence joins TRBV18 and TRBJ1-3, with D hard to call. Germline CDR1 KGHSH, CDR2 LQKENI. With 1 base removed from V and 2 bases from J, the gap between germline ends came to 9 bases. This CDR3 region has 15 residues. CDR3 nucleotides: TGTGCCAGCTCACCACAGGGCCGTGCTGGAAACACCATATATTTT. Translating it yields CASSPQGRAGNTIYF.